This T cell receptor beta chain appears in the sequencing data of a study of memory B cells and T cells in multiple sclerosis (dated by TCRdb to the late 2010s). Describing the broader study: In multiple sclerosis patients, the study set the TCR beta repertoires of autoproliferating peripheral T cells against those of T cells infiltrating brain lesions. A couple of multiple sclerosis patients were included in the TCR sequencing because brain lesions obtained at autopsy or brain-infiltrating cells obtained from biopsy were available for them.

As concerns this clone: Its cognate antigen has yet to be identified. Base qualities were left out, and no much larger clone turns up one base away.

Using the immunoSEQ Platform, TCRbeta CDR3 regions were amplified from extracted genomic DNA. Multiplex PCR, high-throughput sequencing and a vendor bioinformatics pipeline were combined in the immunoSEQ assay. In the paper's pipeline: After discarding non-productive sequences and any CDR3s under 4 amino acids in length, clonotype frequencies were recalculated for each sample. Shared clonotypes were identified in immunoSEQ Analyzer 2.0 as identical CDR3 amino acid, V gene and J gene sequences. Repertoire overlap was normalized by dividing shared clonotype counts by the product of both clone-set sizes, with the result scaled by 1000 into arbitrary units. TCRdb obtained this table from immuneACCESS and retained in-frame rearrangements with V and J assigned. These tables miss some clones; where compared with another copy, unresolved V genes account for less than half of the shortfall, and the remainder is unexplained. Clonal size and the V and J genes are those of that table, whereas D and trimming came from the DNA. For this sample the table gives 30,000 to 40,000 clones, of which roughly 83% were detected only once. The ten largest clones represent 2% to 3% of the sample.

From the germline V gene, CDR1 is SNHLY and CDR2 is FYNNEI. Here V drops 7 bases and J drops 0 bases, and the junction holds 8 bases not matched to any gene. There are 15 amino acids in the CDR3, from cysteine to phenylalanine inclusive. Only the CDR3 DNA is retained, 45 bases long and in frame from the first base. What the work shows at the level of the full study, not this receptor alone: Because clone-set sizes varied across compartments, the counts of shared clonotypes were affected, making normalization necessary.

After CFSE-labeled PBMCs were cultured without any stimulus, the autoproliferating (CFSEdim) and non-proliferating (CFSEhi) T cell fractions were each sequenced on their own. Altogether, about 5.5x10^7 CFSE-labeled PBMCs were kept in culture for about seven days with no stimulus, after which the replicate wells were combined. PBMCs were labeled with approximately 0.5 uM CFSE and cultured without exogenous stimuli in serum-free AIM-V medium. PBMCs were isolated by Ficoll density gradient centrifugation and cryopreserved before use. Using a FACSAria III, live 7-AAD-negative cells were sorted, then washed with PBS and stored frozen at -80 degrees C as dry pellets.

Source material: PBMCs from blood kept in culture. The sequence was obtained from a human donor with multiple sclerosis. The rearranged chain carries TRBV2 and TRBJ1-1, and 7 junction bases match TRBD1. The DNA is as follows: TGTGCCAGCACTCGACAGGGTGGGATGAACACTGAAGCTTTCTTT. The resulting protein is CASTRQGGMNTEAFF. The CDR3 plus the reference TRBV2 and TRBJ1-1 genes for the other parts give the full variable domain: EPEVTQTPSHQVTQMGQEVILRCVPISNHLYFYWYRQILGQKVEFLVSFYNNEISEKSEIFDDQFSVERPDGSNFTLKIRSTKLEDSAMYFCASTRQGGMNTEAFFGQGTRLTVV.